The 29 T cell receptor beta chains below come from one sample, sequenced in a study of blood T cell repertoires in COVID-19 (dated by TCRdb to the early 2020s). The method was the immunoSEQ multiplex PCR assay. TCRdb retrieved this table from immuneACCESS and kept in-frame rearrangements only. Not all clones are present; in checked studies, unresolved V genes account for under half, and no reason is known for the remainder. Here the sample has about 210,000 clones; 84% occur a single time. About 9.7% of the sample is in the top ten clones. Material: peripheral blood. The origin of the receptors is a man aged 45 to 65 with active or convalescent COVID-19.

V usage is TRBV24-1 and J usage is TRBJ2-1; weak D call: TRBD1 (5 bases). The CDR3 sequence is 13 residues long. Trimming cost V 4 bases and J 10 bases, with 13 bases left between them. Germline loops: CDR1 KGHDR, CDR2 SFDVKD. CDR3 DNA sequence: TGTGCCACCAGTGACCCAGGGCACAGGGAGCAGTTCTTC. It codes for CATSDPGHREQFF.

The chain is built from TRBV11-2 and TRBJ2-5; no clear D gene. The CDR3 covers 13 residues. Germline V gives CDR1 SGHAT, CDR2 FQNNGV. V was pared by 5 bases and J by 3 bases, with 10 bases between. The CDR3 sequence is CASSTTREETQYF. In DNA, the CDR3 is TGTGCCAGCAGCACGACTCGCGAAGAGACCCAGTACTTC.

The chain has TRBV24-1 and TRBJ2-2, with 10 bases fitting TRBD1. This CDR3 is built from 15 residues. In germline, CDR1 is KGHDR, CDR2 SFDVKD. V was clipped by 6 bases and J by 5 bases; unmatched bases: 5. CDR3 in DNA: TGTGCCACCAGTAATAGGGACAGGGGTACCGGGGAGCTGTTTTTT. As protein: CATSNRDRGTGELFF.

The CDR3 spells CASSSPPGQISGNTIYF. The CDR3 coding sequence is TGTGCCAGCAGTTCGCCCCCGGGACAGATCTCTGGAAACACCATATATTTT. The chain carries TRBV28 and TRBJ1-3; the match to TRBD1 covers 7 bases. The junction had 9 bases not matched to a gene; V was cut back by 4 bases and J by 0 bases. The germline V gene has CDR1 MDHEN and CDR2 SYDVKM. The CDR3 contains 17 residues.

The chain joins TRBV6-6 to TRBJ2-2; 12 positions agree with TRBD2. The V gene end was trimmed by 6 bases and the J gene end by 8 bases; junction bases not matched to a gene: 10. The CDR3 extends over 16 amino acids. Per germline, CDR1 MNHNY and CDR2 SVGAGI (reference sequence). CDR3 in amino acids: CASSPGLAGKGGELFF. For the CDR3, the DNA is TGTGCCAGCAGCCCAGGACTAGCGGGAAAGGGAGGGGAGCTGTTTTTT.

This clone appeared a single time. The rearrangement links TRBV2 to TRBJ1-5; D gene uncertain. The ends were cut back, 6 bases at V and 3 bases at J, with 9 bases in the middle. The CDR3 totals 13 residues. CDR1 is SNHLY and CDR2 is FYNNEI in the germline V gene. The CDR3 coding sequence is TGTGCCAGCAGACCTGAGCTCAATCAGCCCCAGCATTTT. Its translation is CASRPELNQPQHF.

The chain uses TRBV28 and TRBJ2-1; D is possibly TRBD1 (6 bases). The CDR3 loop spans 16 amino acids. Germline V CDR1 and CDR2: MDHEN, SYDVKM. The V and J ends lost 3 bases and 4 bases respectively, with 16 bases between them. The CDR3 nucleotides read TGTGCCAGCAGTTTCAGACAGGTTGGAACATACAATGAGCAGTTCTTC. Protein: CASSFRQVGTYNEQFF.

This sequence joins TRBV7-9 and TRBJ1-1, with a possible D match to TRBD1 (6 bases). Germline CDR1 is SEHNR and CDR2 is FQNEAQ (reference sequence). V was pared by 5 bases and J by 4 bases, with 11 bases between. The CDR3 contains 13 residues. Here the CDR3 DNA reads TGTGCCAGCAGCCCACAGGGTAGCACTGAAGCTTTCTTT. Translation: CASSPQGSTEAFF.

The chain couples TRBV5-1 to TRBJ2-1; D remains unclear. Germline V lookup: CDR1 SGHRS, CDR2 YFSETQ. The V and J ends lost 0 bases and 4 bases respectively, with 8 bases between them. This CDR3 has 14 amino acids. This CDR3 reads CASSLEPPYNEQFF. The CDR3 DNA is TGCGCCAGCAGCTTGGAGCCACCATACAATGAGCAGTTCTTC.

The genes are TRBV4-3 and TRBJ2-5; no clear D gene. Germline loops: CDR1 LGHNA, CDR2 YSLEER. This CDR3 is built from 16 residues. V gave up 1 base and J gave up 2 bases, with 14 bases separating them. The CDR3 here is CASSQGTAGLQETQYF. The DNA for the CDR3 is TGCGCCAGCAGCCAAGGAACGGCAGGCTTGCAAGAGACCCAGTACTTC.

This chain uses TRBV6-5 with TRBJ1-5, with D possibly being TRBD1 (6 bases). Germline CDR1 MNHEY, CDR2 SVGAGI. Trimming removed 6 bases at V and 4 bases at J, with 10 bases between. The CDR3 consists of 13 residues. The CDR3 coding sequence is TGTGCCAGCAGAGGGGGGGTGAATCAGCCCCAGCATTTT. Residues: CASRGGVNQPQHF.

V gene TRBV15 combines with J gene TRBJ2-7, with D possibly matching TRBD2 (6 bases). This CDR3 is 15 amino acids long. Deletions cut 2 bases from V and 2 bases from J, with 13 bases between. CDR1 and CDR2 (germline): LNHNV, YYDKDF (reference sequence). The CDR3 sequence: CATSRSISGTYEQYV. The CDR3 region has the DNA TGTGCCACCAGCAGATCCATTAGCGGAACCTACGAGCAGTACGTC.

The rearrangement uses TRBV6-5 and TRBJ2-2; a possible D gene is TRBD1 (6 bases). There are 12 residues in the CDR3. Germline lookup yields CDR1 MNHEY and CDR2 SVGAGI. V lost 5 bases, J lost 8 bases, and 9 bases lay in between. This chain's CDR3 is CASSRQGGELFF. CDR3 coding DNA: TGTGCCAGCAGTAGGCAGGGGGGGGAGCTGTTTTTT.

V and J are TRBV11-2 and TRBJ2-7; D not certain. From germline, CDR1 is SGHAT and CDR2 FQNNGV. The CDR3 is 13 residues long. The V end lost 1 base, the J end lost 0 bases, and 4 bases lay between the germline ends. The CDR3 loop is CASSLGSSYEQYF. The DNA of the CDR3 is TGTGCCAGCAGCTTAGGGAGCTCCTACGAGCAGTACTTC.

This rearrangement joins TRBV7-2 to TRBJ2-1, with D tentatively TRBD2 (7 bases). Trimming pared 0 bases from V and 1 base from J, leaving 10 bases between. Germline CDR1 and CDR2: SGHTA and FQGNSA. The CDR3 consists of 16 residues. CDR3 loop: CASSLAGGLSYNEQFF. CDR3 DNA: TGTGCCAGCAGCTTAGCAGGGGGACTATCCTACAATGAGCAGTTCTTC.

The V call is TRBV6-2 or TRBV6-3, the J call TRBJ2-2; no definite D call. With 2 bases removed from V and 3 bases from J, the gap between germline ends came to 7 bases. The germline V gene has CDR1 MNHEY and CDR2 SVGEGT. The CDR3 totals 14 residues. Written as DNA, the CDR3 is TGTGCCAGCAGTTACGCGTCCTACACCGGGGAGCTGTTTTTT. It yields the protein CASSYASYTGELFF.

The rearrangement joins TRBV5-1 to TRBJ2-1; the match to TRBD2 covers 8 bases. Germline V CDR1 and CDR2: SGHRS, YFSETQ. The CDR3 totals 17 residues. V gave up 0 bases and J gave up 0 bases; unmatched junction bases: 5. The CDR3 protein is CASSLDTSGNSYNEQFF. CDR3 nucleotides: TGCGCCAGCAGCTTGGATACTAGCGGAAACTCCTACAATGAGCAGTTCTTC.

This sequence joins TRBV6-2 or TRBV6-3 and TRBJ1-2, with 9 bases that match TRBD1. Trimming removed 6 bases from V and 8 bases from J; junction bases left unmatched: 10. The CDR3 is made up of 14 amino acids. Germline lookup yields CDR1 MNHEY and CDR2 SVGEGT. The CDR3 loop reads CASSPMTGGDGYTF. DNA for the CDR3: TGTGCCAGCAGCCCAATGACAGGGGGAGACGGCTACACCTTC.

This clone is a singleton in its sample. The chain is built from TRBV7-2 and TRBJ2-1; D is undetermined. This CDR3 contains 12 residues. Germline V gene lookup returns CDR1 SGHTA and CDR2 FQGNSA. Between the trimmed V and J ends, which lost 4 bases and 6 bases, there was a span of 7 bases. The CDR3 loop reads CASSWAINEQFF. The DNA of the CDR3 is TGTGCCAGCAGCTGGGCTATCAATGAGCAGTTCTTC.

V gene TRBV14 combines with J gene TRBJ2-1, with D perhaps TRBD2 (6 bases). Germline values: CDR1 SGHDN, CDR2 FVKESK. V shed 2 bases and J shed 0 bases, with 11 bases lying between them. This CDR3 has 16 residues. CDR3 DNA: TGTGCCAGCAGCCAACTCGGGGGTAGCTCCTACAATGAGCAGTTCTTC. As protein: CASSQLGGSSYNEQFF.

This clone came up once. The V gene is TRBV9, the J gene TRBJ1-2, with D perhaps TRBD1 (5 bases). Germline CDR1 reads SGDLS; CDR2 reads YYNGEE. CDR3 length: 14 residues. V lost 4 bases, J lost 6 bases, and 16 bases lay in between. The CDR3 bases are TGTGCCAGCAGCAAAACGACCAGGGTCGATGGCTACACCTTC. Translated, it gives CASSKTTRVDGYTF.

J is TRBJ1-6 and V is TRBV4-2; D is perhaps TRBD1 (6 bases). V was trimmed by 1 base and J by 9 bases, leaving 16 bases between them. The germline V gene has CDR1 LGHNA and CDR2 YNFKEQ. There are 16 residues in the CDR3. The DNA for the CDR3 is TGTGCCAGCAGCCAAGGGGGACACCCTAAGACTTCACCCCTCCACTTT. This translates into CASSQGGHPKTSPLHF.

The chain is built from TRBV5-5 and TRBJ2-7; TRBD1 matches 12 bases. Trimming cost V 1 base and J 6 bases; bases outside gene matches: 2. Germline loops: CDR1 SGHKS, CDR2 YYEKEE (reference sequence). The CDR3 runs to 14 residues. DNA of the CDR3: TGTGCCAGCAGCTTGTGGGACAGGGGGCCCGAGCAGTACGTC. This translates into CASSLWDRGPEQYV.

The sample holds one count of this clone. V gene TRBV28 combines with J gene TRBJ2-1; TRBD2 matches 8 bases. Germline CDR1 reads MDHEN; CDR2 reads SYDVKM. Losses at the gene ends were 7 bases for V and 7 bases for J; bases not matched to a gene: 12. The length of the CDR3 is 15 residues. The CDR3 DNA reads as TGTGCCAGCACCGACTATAGCGGGGAGGGGAATGAGCAGTTCTTC. Its translation is CASTDYSGEGNEQFF.

This clone was picked up a small number of times. The V call is TRBV28, the J call TRBJ2-1; D is uncertain. Germline V gene data show CDR1 as MDHEN and CDR2 as SYDVKM. V was trimmed by 1 base and J by 3 bases, leaving 4 bases between them. CDR3 length: 13 amino acids. This CDR3 is CASSLSGYNEQFF. In nucleotides, the CDR3 is TGTGCCAGCAGTTTATCCGGCTACAATGAGCAGTTCTTC.

The genes are TRBV5-4 and TRBJ2-3; TRBD2 is a possible D gene (6 bases). The germline gives CDR1 SGHNT, CDR2 YYREEE (reference sequence). This CDR3 has 18 residues. V dropped 3 bases and J dropped 0 bases, with 20 bases sitting between them. CDR3 amino acids: CASSSSLGTSRSTDTQYF. As DNA, the CDR3 is TGTGCCAGCAGCTCAAGCCTCGGGACTTCCCGGAGCACAGATACGCAGTATTTT.

The J gene is TRBJ2-3, the V gene TRBV2; 9 bases match TRBD1. The CDR3 has 15 residues. CDR1 is SNHLY and CDR2 is FYNNEI in the germline V gene. V shed 1 base, J shed 4 bases, and the junction held 3 bases outside the gene matches. For the CDR3, the DNA is TGTGCCAGCAGTGAAGAGGGACAGGGTGCAGATACGCAGTATTTT. The encoded protein is CASSEEGQGADTQYF.

The rearrangement joins TRBV12-3 or TRBV12-4 to TRBJ1-2; D is perhaps TRBD1 (6 bases). The CDR3 contains 13 residues. V was cut by 2 bases and J by 7 bases, with 11 bases left in between. The CDR3 coding sequence is TGTGCCAGCAGTTTAACGGACAGCGCTGGCTACACCTTC. This translates into CASSLTDSAGYTF.

This sequence joins TRBV9 and TRBJ2-1; D unclear. Trimming removed 0 bases at V and 0 bases at J, with 10 bases between. The CDR3 loop spans 16 amino acids. Germline values: CDR1 SGDLS, CDR2 YYNGEE. CDR3 coding DNA: TGTGCCAGCAGCGTAGAATTCTTTTCCTCCTACAATGAGCAGTTCTTC. Translating it yields CASSVEFFSSYNEQFF.